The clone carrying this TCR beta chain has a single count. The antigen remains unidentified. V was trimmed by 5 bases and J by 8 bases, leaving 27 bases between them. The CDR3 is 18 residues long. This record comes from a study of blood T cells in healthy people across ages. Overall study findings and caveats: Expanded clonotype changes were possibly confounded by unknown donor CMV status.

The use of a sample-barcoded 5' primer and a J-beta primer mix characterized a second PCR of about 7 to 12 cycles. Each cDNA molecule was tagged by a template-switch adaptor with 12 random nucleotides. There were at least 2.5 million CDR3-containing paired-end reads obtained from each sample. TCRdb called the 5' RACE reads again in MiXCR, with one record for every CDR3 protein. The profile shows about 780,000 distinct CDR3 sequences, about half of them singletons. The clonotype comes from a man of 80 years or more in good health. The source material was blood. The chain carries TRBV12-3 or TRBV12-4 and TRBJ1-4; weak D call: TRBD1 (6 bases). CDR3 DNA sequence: TGTGCCAGCAGTCCCACAGGGAAGGGAAGTCTTGGAGGCGAAAAACTGTTTTTT. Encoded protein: CASSPTGKGSLGGEKLFF.